Below, 2 T cell receptor beta chains from the same sample are listed, as sequenced in a study of T cells after posttransplantation cyclophosphamide. This table comes from immunoSEQ multiplex PCR, and its TCRdb copy is limited to in-frame clones, with some not included. Sampling found about 30,000 clones, none seen once. Material for sequencing was PBMCs. The source is a woman aged 55-75 years in good health, CMV-negative, and a related stem cell transplant donor.

This clone showed up many times. This chain links TRBV6-2 or TRBV6-3 with TRBJ2-5, with TRBD2 matching over 12 bases. Per the germline V gene, CDR1 is MNHEY and CDR2 is SVGEGT. The V segment lost 0 bases and the J segment 9 bases; nucleotides outside the gene matches: 11. The CDR3 has 17 amino acids. The chain's CDR3 is CASSYSALAGGGSPQYF. CDR3 sequence (DNA): TGTGCCAGCAGTTACTCTGCGCTAGCGGGGGGGGGATCTCCCCAGTACTTC.

This clone was detected many times. The chain recombines TRBV14 with TRBJ2-7; D possibly corresponds to TRBD2 (6 bases). From germline, CDR1 is SGHDN and CDR2 FVKESK. Trimming shortened V by 4 bases and J by 2 bases, and 15 bases separated the two germline ends. The CDR3 contains 15 residues. The chain's CDR3 is CASSPSAGSTYEQYF. CDR3 sequence (DNA): TGTGCCAGCAGCCCTAGCGCGGGATCGACCTACGAGCAGTACTTC.